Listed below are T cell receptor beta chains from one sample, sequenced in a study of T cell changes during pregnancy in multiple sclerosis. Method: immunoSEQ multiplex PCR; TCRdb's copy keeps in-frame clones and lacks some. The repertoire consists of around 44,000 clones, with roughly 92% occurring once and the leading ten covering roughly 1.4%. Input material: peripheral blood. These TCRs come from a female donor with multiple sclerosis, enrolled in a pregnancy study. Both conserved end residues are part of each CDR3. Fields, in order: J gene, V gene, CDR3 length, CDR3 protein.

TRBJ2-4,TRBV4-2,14,CASSQEEQRNIQYF
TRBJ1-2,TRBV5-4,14,CASSWGQGDLGYTF
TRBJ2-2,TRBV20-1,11,CSARWGGELFF
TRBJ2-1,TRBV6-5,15,CASSYGLAGDNEQFF
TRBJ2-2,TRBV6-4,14,CASSDSGGTGELFF
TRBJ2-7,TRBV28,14,CASSLRLAGDEQYF
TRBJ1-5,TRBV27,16,CASSLRDRATNQPQHF
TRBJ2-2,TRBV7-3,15,CASSPRGFNTGELFF
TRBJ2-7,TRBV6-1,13,CASSERMDYEQYF
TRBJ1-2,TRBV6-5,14,CASSTTGGRYDYTF
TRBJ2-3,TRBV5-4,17,CASSKGLAGDGTDTQYF
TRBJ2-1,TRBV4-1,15,CASSQEPGNIDEQFF
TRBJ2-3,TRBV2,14,CASSVTSGTDTQYF
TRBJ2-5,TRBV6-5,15,CASTKGGSHVETQYF
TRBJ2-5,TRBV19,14,CASSGRFGQETQYF
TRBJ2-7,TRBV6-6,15,CASSYFGQGAGEQYF
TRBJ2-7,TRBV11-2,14,CASSSGQGVYEQYF
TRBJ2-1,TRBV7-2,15,CASSSSPTLYNEQFF
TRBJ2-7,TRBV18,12,CASSATDYEQYF
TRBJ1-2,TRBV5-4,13,CASSLYYSYGYTF
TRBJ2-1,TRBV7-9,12,CALEPVLSGQFF